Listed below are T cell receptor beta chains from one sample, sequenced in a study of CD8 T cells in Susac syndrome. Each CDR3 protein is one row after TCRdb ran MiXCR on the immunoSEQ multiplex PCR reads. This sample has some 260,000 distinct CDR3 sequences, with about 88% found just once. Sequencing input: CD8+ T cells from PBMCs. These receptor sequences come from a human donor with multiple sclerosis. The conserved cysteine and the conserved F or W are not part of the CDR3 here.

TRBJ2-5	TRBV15	ATSRDRGVETQY
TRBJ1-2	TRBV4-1	ASSQDLRIGYGYT
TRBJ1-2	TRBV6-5	ASSPGVALELT
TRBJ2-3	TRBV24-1	ATSDLLSEGTSDTQY
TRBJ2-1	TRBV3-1	ASSQDVWTSGYNEQF
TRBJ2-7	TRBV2	ATYDREKLYEQY
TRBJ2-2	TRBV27	ASGLAGTGKGELF
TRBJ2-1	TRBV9	ASSGGTSGRRF
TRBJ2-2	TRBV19	ASSEGEITGELF
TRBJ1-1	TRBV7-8	ASSLEESTEAF
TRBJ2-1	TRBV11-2	ASSLSSRGAGNEQF
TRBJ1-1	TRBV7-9	ASSLTRGRRTEAF
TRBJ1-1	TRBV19	ASKDRDVLNTEAF
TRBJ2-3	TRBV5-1	ASSLGGGNTDTQY
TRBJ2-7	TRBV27	ASSPDLAGAASEQY
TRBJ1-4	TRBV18	ASSPGNEKLF
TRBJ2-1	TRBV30	AWDTHNEQF
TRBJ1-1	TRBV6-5	ASSYSTAFSAF
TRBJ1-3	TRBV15	ATSSGTGKNTIY
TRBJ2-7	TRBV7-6	ASVEGRDETYEQY
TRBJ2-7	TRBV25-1	ASLDRGAFEQY
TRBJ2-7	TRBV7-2	ASSPTGGSYEQY
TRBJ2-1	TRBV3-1	ASSRGDNYNEQF
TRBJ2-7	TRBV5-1	ASSIRTGSAYEQY
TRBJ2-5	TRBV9	ASSQQGQQETQY
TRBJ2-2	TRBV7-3	ASSLKEGITGELF
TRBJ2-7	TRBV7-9	ASSPQRGAGIFYEQY
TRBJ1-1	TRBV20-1	SAPPRPTEAF
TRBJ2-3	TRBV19	ASTPSWSGGPYTDTQY
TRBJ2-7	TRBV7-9	ASTLQGTNEQY
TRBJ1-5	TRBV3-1	ASSRDSYQPQH
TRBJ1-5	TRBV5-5	ASSLVGTSSQPQH
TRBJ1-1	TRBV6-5	ASSYSTGEAF
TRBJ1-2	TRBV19	ASRVQYLANYGYT
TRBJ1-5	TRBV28	ASSSLLISDYSNQPQH
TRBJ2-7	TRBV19	ASSLQRTYEQY
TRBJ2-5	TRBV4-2	ASSQAMWETQY